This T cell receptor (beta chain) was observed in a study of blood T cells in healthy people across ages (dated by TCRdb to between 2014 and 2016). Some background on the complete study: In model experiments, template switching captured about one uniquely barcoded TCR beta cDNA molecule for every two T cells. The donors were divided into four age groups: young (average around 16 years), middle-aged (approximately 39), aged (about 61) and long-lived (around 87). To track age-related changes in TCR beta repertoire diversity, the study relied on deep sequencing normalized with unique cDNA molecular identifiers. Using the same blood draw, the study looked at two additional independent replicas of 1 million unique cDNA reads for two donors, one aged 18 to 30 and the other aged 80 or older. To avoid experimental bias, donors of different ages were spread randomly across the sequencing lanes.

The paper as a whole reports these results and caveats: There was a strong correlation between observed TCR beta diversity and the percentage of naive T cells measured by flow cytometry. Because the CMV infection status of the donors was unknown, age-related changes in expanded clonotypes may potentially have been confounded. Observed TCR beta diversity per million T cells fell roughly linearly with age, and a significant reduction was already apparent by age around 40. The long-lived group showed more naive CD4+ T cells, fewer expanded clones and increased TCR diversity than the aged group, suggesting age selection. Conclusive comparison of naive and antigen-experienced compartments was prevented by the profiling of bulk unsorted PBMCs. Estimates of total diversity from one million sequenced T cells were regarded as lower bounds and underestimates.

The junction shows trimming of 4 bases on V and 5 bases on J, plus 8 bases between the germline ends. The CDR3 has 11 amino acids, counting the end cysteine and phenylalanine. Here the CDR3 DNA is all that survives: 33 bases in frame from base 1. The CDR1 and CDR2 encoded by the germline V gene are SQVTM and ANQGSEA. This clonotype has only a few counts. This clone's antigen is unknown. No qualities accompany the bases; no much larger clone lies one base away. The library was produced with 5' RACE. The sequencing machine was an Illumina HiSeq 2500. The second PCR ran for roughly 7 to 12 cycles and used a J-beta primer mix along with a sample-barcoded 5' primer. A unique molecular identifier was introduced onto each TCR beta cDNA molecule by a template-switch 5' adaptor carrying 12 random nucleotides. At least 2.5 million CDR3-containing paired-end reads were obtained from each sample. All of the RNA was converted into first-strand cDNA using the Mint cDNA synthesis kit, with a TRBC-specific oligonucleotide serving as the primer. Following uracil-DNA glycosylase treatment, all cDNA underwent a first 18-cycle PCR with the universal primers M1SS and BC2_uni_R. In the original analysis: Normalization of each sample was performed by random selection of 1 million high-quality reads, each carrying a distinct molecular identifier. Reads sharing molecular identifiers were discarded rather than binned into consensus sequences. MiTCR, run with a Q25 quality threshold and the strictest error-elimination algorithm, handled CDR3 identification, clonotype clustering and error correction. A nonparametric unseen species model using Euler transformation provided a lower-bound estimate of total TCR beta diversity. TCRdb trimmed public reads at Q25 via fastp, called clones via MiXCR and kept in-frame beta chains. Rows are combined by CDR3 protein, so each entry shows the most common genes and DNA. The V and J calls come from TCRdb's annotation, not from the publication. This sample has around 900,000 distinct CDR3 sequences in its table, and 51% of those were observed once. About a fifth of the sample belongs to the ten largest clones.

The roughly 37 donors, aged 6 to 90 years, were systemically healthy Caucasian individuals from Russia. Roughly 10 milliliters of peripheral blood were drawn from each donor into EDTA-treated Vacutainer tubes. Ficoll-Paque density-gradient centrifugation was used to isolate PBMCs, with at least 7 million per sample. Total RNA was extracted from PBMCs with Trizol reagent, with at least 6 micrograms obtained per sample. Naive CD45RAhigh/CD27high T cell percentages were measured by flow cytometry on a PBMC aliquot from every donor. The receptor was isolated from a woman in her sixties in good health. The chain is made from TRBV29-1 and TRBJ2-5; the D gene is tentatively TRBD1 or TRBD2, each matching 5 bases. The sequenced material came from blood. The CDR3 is CSVGWGETQYF. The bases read TGCAGCGTTGGATGGGGGGAGACCCAGTACTTC. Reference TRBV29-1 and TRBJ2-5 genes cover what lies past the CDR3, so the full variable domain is SAVISQKPSRDICQRGTSLTIQCQVDSQVTMMFWYRQQPGQSLTLIATANQGSEATYESGFVIDKFPISRPNLTFSTLTVSNMSPEDSSIYLCSVGWGETQYFGPGTRLLVL.